The 9 T cell receptor beta chains given below trace back to one sample, sequenced in a study of a mutant IDH1 vaccine in newly diagnosed glioma. What these receptors recognize is not known. The repertoire was sequenced with immunoSEQ multiplex PCR; TCRdb's copy has only in-frame clones and lacks some. Of about 24,000 clones in the sample, around 82% were seen once. As for time point: week 47, end of study. Topical imiquimod was applied with each vaccine dose, which held 300 ug of mutant IDH1 20-mer peptide. The sequences come from PBMCs, collected from a glioma patient whose treatment included an IDH1 peptide vaccine. Source of these receptors: a middle-aged man with glioma.

The chain joins TRBV6-1 to TRBJ1-5; D remains ambiguous. The CDR3 contains 15 residues. Trimming removed 5 bases at V and 3 bases at J, with 14 bases between. The germline V gene has CDR1 MNHNS and CDR2 SASEGT. CDR3 sequence: CASSSSPSNNQPQHF. As DNA, the CDR3 is TGTGCCAGCAGTTCGTCACCGAGTAACAATCAGCCCCAGCATTTT.

The J gene is TRBJ2-7, the V gene TRBV5-1; D ambiguous. CDR1 SGHRS and CDR2 YFSETQ come from the germline V gene. V dropped 3 bases and J dropped 5 bases, with 6 bases sitting between them. This CDR3 region has 11 residues. The CDR3, as DNA: TGCGCCAGCAGCTCACACCACGAGCAGTACTTC. Translated: CASSSHHEQYF.

The chain combines TRBV27 with TRBJ2-3; no definite D call. Germline values: CDR1 MNHEY, CDR2 SMNVEV (reference sequence). Trimming shortened V by 1 base and J by 5 bases, and 13 bases separated the two germline ends. The CDR3 runs to 15 residues. The CDR3 protein is CASSLFLNPRDTQYF. CDR3 nucleotides: TGTGCCAGCAGTTTATTCCTGAACCCACGAGATACGCAGTATTTT.

The chain has TRBV7-9 and TRBJ2-5; D ambiguous. The CDR3 extends over 14 amino acids. V was shortened by 1 base and J by 0 bases, with 6 bases between the two germline ends. CDR1 is SEHNR, CDR2 FQNEAQ, per germline (reference sequence). CDR3 sequence (DNA): TGTGCCAGCAGCTTAGGGTCTAACCAAGAGACCCAGTACTTC. Amino acids: CASSLGSNQETQYF.

There are a few counts of this clone. This sequence joins TRBV5-6 and TRBJ1-2, with no clear D. The CDR3 is made up of 13 amino acids. The germline CDR1 and CDR2 sequences are SGHDT and YYEEEE. Trimming left V 7 bases short and J 8 bases short, with 18 bases between. The DNA for the CDR3 is TGTGCCAGCCGAAGACCCCCCGCGTCCGGCTACACCTTC. Amino acid sequence: CASRRPPASGYTF. The variable domain in full, with the rest retrieved from reference TRBV5-6 and TRBJ1-2, is DAGVTQSPTHLIKTRGQQVTLRCSPKSGHDTVSWYQQALGQGPQFIFQYYEEEERQRGNFPDRFSGHQFPNYSSELNVNALLLGDSALYLCASRRPPASGYTFGSGTRLTVV.

The chain employs TRBV5-6 and TRBJ2-4; no clear D gene. The CDR3 is 14 residues long. Germline V CDR1 and CDR2: SGHDT, YYEEEE. The germline V and J ends were trimmed by 2 bases and 1 base, with 7 bases remaining between them. CDR3 in amino acids: CASSFTNAKNIQYF. The CDR3 coding sequence is TGTGCCAGCAGCTTCACTAATGCCAAAAACATTCAGTACTTC.

This chain connects TRBV5-1 to TRBJ2-5; TRBD2 might be the D (6 bases). The CDR3 runs 13 residues. Trimming took 5 bases from V and 2 from J, leaving 10 bases between them. Germline values: CDR1 SGHRS, CDR2 YFSETQ. Here the CDR3 reads CASSRDSQETQYF. DNA of the CDR3: TGCGCCAGCAGTCGGGACTCTCAAGAGACCCAGTACTTC.

V usage is TRBV29-1 and J usage is TRBJ1-5; D call uncertain. Per the germline V gene, CDR1 is SQVTM and CDR2 is ANQGSEA. This CDR3 has 12 residues. V shed 4 bases and J shed 4 bases, with 8 bases lying between them. CDR3 DNA: TGCAGCGTTGGGACGGGAAATCAGCCCCAGCATTTT. It encodes CSVGTGNQPQHF.

The chain is built from TRBV2 and TRBJ1-2, with 9 bases aligning to TRBD1. After removal of 4 bases from V and 5 bases from J, the junction contained 8 bases not matched to a gene. Germline assignment: CDR1 SNHLY and CDR2 FYNNEI. The CDR3 has 15 residues. Here the CDR3 reads CASSGYGTGNYGYTF. The CDR3 DNA is TGTGCCAGCAGTGGGTACGGGACAGGGAATTATGGCTACACCTTC.